This TCR beta chain was captured in a study of CD8 T cell repertoires and HIV-1 epitope variants (dated by TCRdb to 2018 to 2021). For context, the study as a whole: Twenty-five peptides representing autologous and known Gag and Nef epitope variants were each used to stimulate T cells in separate culture wells. A CMV, EBV and flu peptide pool, the Ebola AY9 epitope as negative control, and a no-peptide well were included as control conditions. A 1M T cell aliquot was kept as an uncultured baseline condition, separate from the approximately 80 T cell cultures. T cells were enriched with the EasySep Human T Cell Enrichment Kit and co-cultured with equal numbers of autologous T cell-negative cells as antigen-presenting cells. Three Gag epitope families and Nef HW9 and YT9 were included among the tested epitopes. Cultures were maintained for approximately 9 days in IMDM with gentamicin, and half-media changes adding IL-2, IL-7 and IL-15 were performed on days 3 and 7. Running each culture condition in triplicate, except for one peptide done in duplicate, gave a total of about 91 T cell cultures.

Study-wide findings and limitations: Of the nine antigen-specific TCR beta clonotypes identified, five to seven appeared cross-reactive for autologous or known escape epitope variants. About 5 clonotypes recognized the Nef KF9 family and one the HW9 family, with no responses to the TAALDMSHF plasma variant. The assay identified only TCR beta chains and indicated proliferation to antigen, not T cell function or cytokine profile.

Remarks on this clone: Which antigen it targets is not known. No quality values exist for individual bases; no much larger clone is one base distant.

The immunoSEQ platform was used to sequence TCR beta CDR3 regions at survey depth. The QIAamp DNA micro kit was used to extract genomic DNA from every cultured and uncultured CD8+ T cell population. Turning to the authors' computational methods: Samples with under 5,000 productive reads were excluded, and this exclusion removed 5 of the 75 HIV peptide-stimulated cultures. A MANAFEST web app trimmed sequences to CDR3 and removed nonproductive sequences, CDR3s under 5 amino acids, and those not starting C or ending F/W. For a clonotype to count as antigen-specific, the clonotype had to expand relative to the no-peptide control in at least 2 of 3 replicates at FDR 0.01, and only within one epitope family. A specific clonotype also had to show a frequency at least fivefold higher than in wells stimulated with peptides from other epitope families. As stored in TCRdb, this immuneACCESS dataset retains in-frame rearrangements with V and J assigned. A fraction of the clones does not appear; measured against another copy, unresolved V genes explain less than half of the discrepancy, and the remainder lacks a known reason. V, J and clone size are taken as reported in that table, and D and trimming were inferred from the DNA itself. Counted in this sample were under 100,000 clones; almost 75% of them appeared once. The ten biggest clones cover roughly 25% of the sample.

The CDR3 holds 15 amino acids from the cysteine to the phenylalanine. Only CDR3 DNA remains: 45 bases, in frame from the first base. The germline V gene (reference sequence) provides CDR1 LNHDA and CDR2 SQIVND. The V and J ends are trimmed by 5 bases and 0 bases, leaving 14 bases between them. The EasySep Human CD8+ T Cell Enrichment Kit was used on day 10 to isolate CD8+ T cells from every culture. Recombination joined TRBV19 with TRBJ2-7, and TRBD2 may be the D gene, going by 5 matching bases. The sequence derives from a male donor with HIV. The source material was uncultured baseline CD8+ T cells from peripheral blood mononuclear cells (PBMCs). The DNA sequence is given as TGTGCCAGTAGTGCCTCGGGGAGCTTCTCCTACGAGCAGTACTTC. Translated, this is CASSASGSFSYEQYF.